The source of this T cell receptor beta chain is a study of blood T cell repertoires in COVID-19. Study summary: COVID-19 samples, acute and convalescent, were from the United States, Italy and Spain. Sample material is recorded as cDNA or gDNA derived from T cells, B-cell-depleted T cells, or PBMCs.

V was cut by 3 bases and J by 5 bases, with 16 bases left in between. Germline-derived CDR1 and CDR2 are MNHEY and SMNVEV (reference sequence). The CDR3 spans 15 residues. Original processing notes: Amplification of reference gene primers provided the estimated nucleated cell counts. The method was immunoSEQ multiplex PCR; TCRdb's version includes in-frame clones alone and lacks a portion of them. That table is the source of V, J and clone size, and D and trimming were worked out from the DNA. The sample contains some 80,000 clones, about 79% of which appear only once. Sequenced: peripheral blood. The chain recombines TRBV27 with TRBJ2-5; maybe TRBD2 (5 bases). The clonotype comes from a human donor in a cohort sampled during active COVID-19. The CDR3 reads CASSFSDSSAETQYF. The CDR3 DNA reads as TGTGCCAGCAGTTTCTCGGACTCCTCCGCTGAGACCCAGTACTTC.